The rows below give T cell receptor beta chains drawn from one sample of a study of OX40 agonist ivuxolimab in advanced cancers. The table came from immunoSEQ multiplex PCR; TCRdb's copy has only in-frame clones and leaves some out. The sample yields 65,000 to 95,000 clones, around 83% seen once. Here the sequenced sample was CD4+ or CD8+ T cells sorted from blood, taken in a trial of the OX40 agonist ivuxolimab. The receptors were sampled from an adult with an advanced solid tumor such as melanoma, head and neck, liver or kidney cancer. The CDR3 runs from the conserved cysteine through the conserved F or W. A D gene is named only where the DNA matches it firmly. Some rows have no size entry. The others give once, few or many, or a class for an expanded clone.

clone_size	d_call	v_call	cdr3_length	j_call	cdr3_nt	cdr3_aa
NA	NA	TRBV4-1	15	TRBJ1-4	TGCGCCAGCAGCCACCCCCCTCGGGGCCGGTTGGAACTGTTTTTT	CASSHPPRGRLELFF
NA	NA	TRBV11-1	14	TRBJ1-2	TGTGCCAGCAGCTCCAGCCGAAGGGTTTGGGGCTACACCTTC	CASSSSRRVWGYTF
NA	NA	TRBV4-1	13	TRBJ1-5	TGCGCCAGCAGCCAAGGGGTTTTTCAGCCCCAGCATTTT	CASSQGVFQPQHF
NA	TRBD1	TRBV7-9	13	TRBJ1-2	TGTGCCAGCAGCATACAGGGGGAGGATGGCTACACCTTC	CASSIQGEDGYTF
once	NA	TRBV28	16	TRBJ1-1	TGTGCCAGCATTGCTCCCGCTGGACAGTTTAACACTGAAGCTTTCTTT	CASIAPAGQFNTEAFF
NA	TRBD1	TRBV6-5	14	TRBJ1-1	TGTGCCAGCAGACCAACAGGGGACTCCTGGGAAGCTTTCTTT	CASRPTGDSWEAFF
NA	TRBD1	TRBV6-5	14	TRBJ2-7	TGTGCCAGCAGATTAGGGACAGGAAACTACGAGCAGTACTTC	CASRLGTGNYEQYF
few	NA	TRBV6-4	14	TRBJ2-3	TGTGCCAGCAGTTTAGAGCATTTCACAGATACGCAGTATTTT	CASSLEHFTDTQYF
NA	NA	TRBV7-2	13	TRBJ1-4	TGTGCCAGCAGCGAGCACGGGACCGGAAAACTGTTTTTT	CASSEHGTGKLFF
once	TRBD1	TRBV18	15	TRBJ1-6	TGTGCCAGCGATCACCAGGGGGGCCCTAATTCACCCCTCCACTTT	CASDHQGGPNSPLHF
NA	TRBD2	TRBV18	17	TRBJ2-7	TGTGCCAGCTCACCACTCGCGAGCGGGAGGGCCTTTTACGAGCAGTACTTC	CASSPLASGRAFYEQYF
NA	NA	TRBV5-5	14	TRBJ2-2	TGTGCCAGCAAAACCCTAGGGGGGACCGGGGAGCTGTTTTTT	CASKTLGGTGELFF
NA	NA	TRBV11-2	15	TRBJ1-1	TGTGCCAGCAGCTTAGGGATGGGCGCGGGAACTGAAGCTTTCTTT	CASSLGMGAGTEAFF